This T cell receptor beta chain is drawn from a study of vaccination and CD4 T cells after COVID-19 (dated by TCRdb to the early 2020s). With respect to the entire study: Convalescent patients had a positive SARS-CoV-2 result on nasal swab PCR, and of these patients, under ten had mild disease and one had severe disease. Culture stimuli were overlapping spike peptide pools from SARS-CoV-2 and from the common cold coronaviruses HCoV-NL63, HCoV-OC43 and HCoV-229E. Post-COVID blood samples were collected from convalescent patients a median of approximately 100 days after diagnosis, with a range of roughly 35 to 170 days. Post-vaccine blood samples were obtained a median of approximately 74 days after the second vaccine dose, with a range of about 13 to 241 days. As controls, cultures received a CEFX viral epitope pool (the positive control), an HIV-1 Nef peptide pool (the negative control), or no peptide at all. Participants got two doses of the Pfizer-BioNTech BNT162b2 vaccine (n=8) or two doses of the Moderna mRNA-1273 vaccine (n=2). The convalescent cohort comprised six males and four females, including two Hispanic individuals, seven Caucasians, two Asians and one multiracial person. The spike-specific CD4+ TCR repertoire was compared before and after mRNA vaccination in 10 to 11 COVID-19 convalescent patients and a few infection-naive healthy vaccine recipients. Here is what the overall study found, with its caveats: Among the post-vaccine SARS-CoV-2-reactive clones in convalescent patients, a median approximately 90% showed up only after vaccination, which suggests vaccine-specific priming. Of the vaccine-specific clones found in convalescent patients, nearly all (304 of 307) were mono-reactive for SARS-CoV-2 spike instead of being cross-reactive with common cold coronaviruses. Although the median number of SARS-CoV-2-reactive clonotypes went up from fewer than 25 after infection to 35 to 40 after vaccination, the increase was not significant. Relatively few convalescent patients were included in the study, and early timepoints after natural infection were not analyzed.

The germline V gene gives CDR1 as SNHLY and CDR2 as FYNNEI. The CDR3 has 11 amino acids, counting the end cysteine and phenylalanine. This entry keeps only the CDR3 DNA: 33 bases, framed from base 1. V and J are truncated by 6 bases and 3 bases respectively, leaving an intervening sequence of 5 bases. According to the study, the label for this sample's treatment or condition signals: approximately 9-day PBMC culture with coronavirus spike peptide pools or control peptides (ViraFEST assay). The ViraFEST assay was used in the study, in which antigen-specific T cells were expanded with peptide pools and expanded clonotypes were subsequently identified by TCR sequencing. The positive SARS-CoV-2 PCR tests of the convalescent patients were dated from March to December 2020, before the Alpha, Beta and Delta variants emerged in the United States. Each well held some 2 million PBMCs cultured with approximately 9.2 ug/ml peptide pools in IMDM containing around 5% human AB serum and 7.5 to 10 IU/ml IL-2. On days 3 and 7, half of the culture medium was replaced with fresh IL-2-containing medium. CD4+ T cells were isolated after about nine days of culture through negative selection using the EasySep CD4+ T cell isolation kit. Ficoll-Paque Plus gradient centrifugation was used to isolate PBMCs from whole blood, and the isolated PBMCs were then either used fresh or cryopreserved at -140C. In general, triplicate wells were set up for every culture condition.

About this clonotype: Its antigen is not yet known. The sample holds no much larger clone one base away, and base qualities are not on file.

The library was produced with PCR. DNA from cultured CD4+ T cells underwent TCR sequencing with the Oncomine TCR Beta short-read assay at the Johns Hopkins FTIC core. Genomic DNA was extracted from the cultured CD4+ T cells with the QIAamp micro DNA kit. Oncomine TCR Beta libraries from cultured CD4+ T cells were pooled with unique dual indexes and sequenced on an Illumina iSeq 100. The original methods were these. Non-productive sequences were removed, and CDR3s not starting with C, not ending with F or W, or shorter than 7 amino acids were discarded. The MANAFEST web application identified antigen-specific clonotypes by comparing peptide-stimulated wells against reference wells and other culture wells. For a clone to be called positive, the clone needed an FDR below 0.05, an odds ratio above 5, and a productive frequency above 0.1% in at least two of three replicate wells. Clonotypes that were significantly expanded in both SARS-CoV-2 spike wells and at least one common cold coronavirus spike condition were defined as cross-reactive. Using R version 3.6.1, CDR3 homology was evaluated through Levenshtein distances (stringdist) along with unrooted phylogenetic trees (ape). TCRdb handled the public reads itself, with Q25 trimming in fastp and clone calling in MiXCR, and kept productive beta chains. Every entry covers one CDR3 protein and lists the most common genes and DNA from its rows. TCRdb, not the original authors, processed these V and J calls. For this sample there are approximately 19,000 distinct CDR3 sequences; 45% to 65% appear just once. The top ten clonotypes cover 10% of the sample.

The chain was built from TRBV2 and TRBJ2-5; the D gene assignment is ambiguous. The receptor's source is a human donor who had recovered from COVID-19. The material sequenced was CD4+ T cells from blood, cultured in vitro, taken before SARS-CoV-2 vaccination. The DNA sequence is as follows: TGTGCCAGCAGGAGCGAAGAGACCCAGTACTTC. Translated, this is CASRSEETQYF.